A selection of T cell receptor beta chains follows, all from one sample in a study of blood T cell repertoires in COVID-19. TCRdb keeps only in-frame clones here, not all; method: immunoSEQ multiplex PCR. This table holds 250,000 to 300,000 clones, roughly 88% found once. Sequenced material: PBMCs or T cells enriched from blood (not recorded which). These receptors originate from a woman aged 40 to 50 with acute COVID-19. CDR3s include the opening cysteine and the closing phenylalanine or tryptophan. The D gene is left open where the match is weak. The size entry is marked missing in some rows and otherwise reads once, few, many or a size class.

clone_size,j_call,d_call,v_call,cdr3_aa,cdr3_nt
once,TRBJ2-7,-,TRBV27,CASSPDDISYEQYF,TGTGCCAGCAGTCCCGACGACATCTCCTACGAGCAGTACTTC
once,TRBJ1-4,TRBD1,TRBV10-3,CAISEGTGKTNEKLFF,TGTGCCATCAGTGAAGGGACAGGGAAAACTAATGAAAAACTGTTTTTT
-,TRBJ2-1,-,TRBV7-7,CASSQTRNNEQFF,TGTGCTAGCAGCCAGACTAGAAACAATGAGCAGTTCTTC
-,TRBJ2-5,TRBD1,TRBV7-9,CASSRGQAGETQYF,TGTGCCAGCAGTCGCGGACAGGCCGGGGAGACCCAGTACTTC
-,TRBJ2-1,TRBD2,TRBV3-1/TRBV3-2,CASSQGVWGLAGGKEQFF,TGTGCCAGCAGCCAAGGCGTTTGGGGACTAGCGGGAGGCAAGGAGCAGTTCTTC
-,TRBJ2-7,-,TRBV30,CAWSVKGGGQISYEQYF,TGTGCCTGGAGTGTTAAGGGAGGTGGGCAGATCTCCTACGAGCAGTACTTC
-,TRBJ2-3,-,TRBV15,CATSNYVGGDTQYF,TGTGCCACCAGCAACTATGTGGGAGGAGATACGCAGTATTTT
-,TRBJ2-6,TRBD1,TRBV6-5,CAITPTGAGANVLTF,TGTGCCATCACGCCGACAGGGGCTGGGGCCAACGTCCTGACTTTC
-,TRBJ2-5,TRBD1,TRBV9,CASSPEGTGKETQYF,TGTGCCAGCAGCCCAGAGGGGACAGGTAAAGAGACCCAGTACTTC
-,TRBJ1-2,-,TRBV5-8,CASSWGGNGYTF,TGTGCCAGCAGCTGGGGGGGGAATGGCTACACCTTC
-,TRBJ2-7,TRBD1,TRBV2,CASSERGTASYEQYF,TGTGCCAGCAGTGAACGAGGGACAGCCTCCTACGAGCAGTACTTC